The clone carrying this T cell receptor beta chain has a handful of counts. Its antigen is as yet unknown. Through a sample-barcoded 5' primer and a J-beta primer mix, a second PCR was run for roughly 6 to 11 cycles. Every single cDNA molecule received a tag from a template-switch adaptor with 12 random nucleotides. Via MiXCR, TCRdb re-called the 5' RACE reads, giving one row per CDR3 protein. The sample has about 1.8 million distinct CDR3 sequences, approximately 50% seen once. Every donor gave approximately 10 milliliters of peripheral blood. This sample stems from a study of blood T cells in healthy people across ages. Germline V gene data show CDR1 as SQVTM and CDR2 as ANQGSEA. This CDR3 is 13 amino acids long. Trimming stripped 0 bases from V and 6 bases from J, with 9 bases between. Overall study findings and caveats: Samples with more naive T cells showed higher observed beta diversity.

This receptor was identified in a woman between 40 and 55 years old in good health. This sequence joins TRBV29-1 and TRBJ2-4; unclear D gene. Input material: blood. The CDR3 reads CSVEDPTINIQYF. In DNA, the CDR3 is TGCAGCGTTGAAGATCCAACTATAAACATTCAGTACTTC. Filled out from reference TRBV29-1 and TRBJ2-4, the complete variable domain reads SAVISQKPSRDICQRGTSLTIQCQVDSQVTMMFWYRQQPGQSLTLIATANQGSEATYESGFVIDKFPISRPNLTFSTLTVSNMSPEDSSIYLCSVEDPTINIQYFGAGTRLSVL.